The 14 T cell receptor beta chains in this list originate from one sample, sequenced in a study of cytomegalovirus exposure and HLA in healthy donors. The PCR contained 60 Vbeta and 13 Jbeta primers. TCRdb's table, derived via immunoSEQ multiplex PCR, lists solely in-frame clones and lacks some. The sample consists of about 120,000 clones, about 80% of them appearing once. Sequencing was done on a sample of PBMCs. These receptors originate from a young woman in good health and CMV-seronegative.

The chain recombines TRBV9 with TRBJ1-2; D uncertain. The germline gives CDR1 SGDLS, CDR2 YYNGEE. CDR3 size: 14 residues. Trimming left V 4 bases short and J 4 bases short, with 14 bases between. This CDR3 reads CASSPSGLLYGYTF. In nucleotides, the CDR3 is TGTGCCAGCAGCCCCAGTGGACTCCTCTATGGCTACACCTTC.

This chain links TRBV2 with TRBJ2-1; tentatively, D is TRBD1 (6 bases). CDR1 and CDR2 from the germline V gene are SNHLY and FYNNEI. This CDR3 region has 15 residues. The ends were cut back, 6 bases at V and 6 bases at J, with 18 bases in the middle. CDR3 sequence reads: CASRGLTGRLNEQFF. The CDR3 DNA follows: TGTGCCAGCAGAGGACTGACAGGCCGTCTCAATGAGCAGTTCTTC.

The chain joins TRBV6-6 to TRBJ1-4, with D perhaps matching TRBD1 (6 bases). Trimming pared 5 bases from V and 0 bases from J, leaving 7 bases between. Per germline, CDR1 MNHNY and CDR2 SVGAGI (reference sequence). The CDR3 extends over 14 amino acids. Here the CDR3 reads CASSPGATNEKLFF. CDR3 DNA sequence: TGTGCCAGCAGTCCAGGGGCAACTAATGAAAAACTGTTTTTT.

J is TRBJ1-1 and V is TRBV19; no clear D. The CDR3 totals 11 residues. Trimming cost V 1 base and J 13 bases, with 10 bases left between them. Per germline, CDR1 LNHDA and CDR2 SQIVND (reference sequence). Written as DNA, the CDR3 is TGTGCCAGTAGTATAGGGCTTTTGTGTTTCTTT. As protein: CASSIGLLCFF.

Concerning this clone: This sample includes further DNA sequences coding for the same CDR3. The gene calls are TRBV4-3 and TRBJ1-2; TRBD1 agrees at 8 bases. From germline, CDR1 is LGHNA and CDR2 YSLEER. This CDR3 comprises 19 residues. V trimming: 0 bases; J trimming: 4 bases; junction bases outside the gene matches: 16. The CDR3 protein is CASSQDRWDRKIPSYGYTF. Here the CDR3 DNA reads TGCGCCAGCAGCCAAGATCGGTGGGACAGGAAAATTCCCTCCTATGGCTACACCTTC.

The chain carries TRBV29-1 and TRBJ1-1; D perhaps matches TRBD1 (6 bases). This CDR3 contains 13 residues. Trimming shortened V by 0 bases and J by 4 bases, and 9 bases separated the two germline ends. CDR1 SQVTM and CDR2 ANQGSEA come from the germline V gene. For the CDR3, the DNA is TGCAGCGTTGAAGAAGGCAGGGGCACTGAAGCTTTCTTT. Translated: CSVEEGRGTEAFF.

The V and J genes are TRBV7-2 and TRBJ2-7; D is undetermined. Germline V gene data show CDR1 as SGHTA and CDR2 as FQGNSA. V gave up 0 bases and J gave up 2 bases, with 8 bases separating them. This CDR3 spans 14 amino acids. This CDR3 reads CASSLAVLPYEQYF. For the CDR3, the DNA is TGTGCCAGCAGCTTAGCTGTCCTACCCTACGAGCAGTACTTC.

The gene calls are TRBV29-1 and TRBJ1-1; 7 bases agree with TRBD1. In germline, CDR1 is SQVTM, CDR2 ANQGSEA. V lost 7 bases to trimming and J lost 7 bases; unmatched junction nucleotides: 18. This CDR3 has 15 residues. CDR3 sequence: CSAGETGPNPSEAFF. The CDR3 region has the DNA TGCAGCGCCGGGGAGACAGGGCCGAACCCCAGTGAAGCTTTCTTT. Full variable domain (outside the CDR3, taken from reference TRBV29-1 and TRBJ1-1): SAVISQKPSRDICQRGTSLTIQCQVDSQVTMMFWYRQQPGQSLTLIATANQGSEATYESGFVIDKFPISRPNLTFSTLTVSNMSPEDSSIYLCSAGETGPNPSEAFFGQGTRLTVV.

The chain is built from TRBV11-2 and TRBJ2-7; 12 bases line up with TRBD2. Trimming at V came to 5 bases and at J to 6 bases, leaving 14 bases not matched to a gene. Germline assignment: CDR1 SGHAT and CDR2 FQNNGV. The CDR3 totals 17 residues. CDR3 loop: CASSLHSTSGSYREQYF. CDR3 coding DNA: TGTGCCAGCAGCCTACATTCGACTAGCGGGAGCTATCGCGAGCAGTACTTC.

The table lists this clone with a count of one. The CDR3 protein is CASSLDRGGYTF. The CDR3 DNA reads TGTGCCAGCAGCTTGGATCGCGGCGGCTACACCTTC. The rearrangement uses TRBV5-6 and TRBJ1-2; D gene uncertain. The V gene's germline CDR1 is SGHDT and CDR2 YYEEEE. The CDR3 is 12 residues long. With 0 bases removed from V and 8 bases from J, the gap between germline ends came to 8 bases. The entire variable domain, with the rest obtained from reference TRBV5-6 and TRBJ1-2, is as follows: DAGVTQSPTHLIKTRGQQVTLRCSPKSGHDTVSWYQQALGQGPQFIFQYYEEEERQRGNFPDRFSGHQFPNYSSELNVNALLLGDSALYLCASSLDRGGYTFGSGTRLTVV.

The rearrangement joins TRBV5-1 to TRBJ2-3; maybe TRBD1 (6 bases). The V gene lost 9 bases and the J gene lost 4 bases, with 18 bases spanning the gap. The CDR3 loop spans 14 amino acids. The V gene's germline CDR1 is SGHRS and CDR2 YFSETQ. CDR3 bases: TGCGCCACCCAAAGCACAGGGAGCGCAGATACGCAGTATTTT. This translates into CATQSTGSADTQYF.

V and J are TRBV2 and TRBJ2-1, with D perhaps TRBD2 (6 bases). Deletions cut 7 bases from V and 9 bases from J, with 10 bases between. CDR3 length: 11 amino acids. Germline V gene sequence: CDR1 SNHLY, CDR2 FYNNEI. CDR3 region: CASMIGGEQFF. The CDR3 DNA follows: TGTGCCAGCATGATCGGGGGTGAGCAGTTCTTC.

The sample holds one count of this clone. CDR3 loop: CASSLTENYGYTF. The CDR3 DNA reads as TGTGCCAGCAGTTTAACAGAAAACTATGGCTACACCTTC. This chain links TRBV27 with TRBJ1-2; D unclear. Germline CDR1 and CDR2: MNHEY and SMNVEV (reference sequence). This CDR3 spans 13 amino acids. The V and J ends lost 2 bases and 2 bases respectively, with 6 bases between them.

The CDR3 DNA follows: TGTGCCAGCAGCAGACAGCCACTTAACTATGGCTACACCTTC. It specifies CASSRQPLNYGYTF. V usage is TRBV4-2 and J usage is TRBJ1-2, with a tentative D call TRBD1 (5 bases). CDR1 is LGHNA and CDR2 is YNFKEQ in the germline V gene. Trimming stripped 5 bases from V and 1 base from J, with 11 bases between. The length of the CDR3 is 14 residues.